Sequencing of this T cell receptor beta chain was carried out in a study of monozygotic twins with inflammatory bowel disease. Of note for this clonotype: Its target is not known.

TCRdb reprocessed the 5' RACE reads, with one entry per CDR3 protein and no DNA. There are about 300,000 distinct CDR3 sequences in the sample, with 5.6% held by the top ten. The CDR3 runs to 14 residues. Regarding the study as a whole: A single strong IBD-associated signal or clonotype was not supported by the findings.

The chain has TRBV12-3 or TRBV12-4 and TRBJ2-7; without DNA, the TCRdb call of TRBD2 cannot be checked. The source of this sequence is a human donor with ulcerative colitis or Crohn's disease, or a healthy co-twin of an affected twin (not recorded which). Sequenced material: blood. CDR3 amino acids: CASSWTSGRDEQYF.